One and the same sample provided the 26 T cell receptor beta chains below, sequenced in a study of cytomegalovirus exposure and HLA in healthy donors. Profiling relied on immunoSEQ multiplex PCR, and the TCRdb table lists in-frame clones only, not all of them. The table lists 150,000 or so clones, about 89% of them singletons. Sequenced material: PBMCs. These receptors all stem from a woman younger than 30 in good health and CMV-seropositive.

The V and J genes are TRBV6-4 and TRBJ2-1; 15 nucleotides match TRBD2. J was trimmed by 5 bases and V by 4 bases; bases with no gene match: 12. From germline, CDR1 is MRHNA and CDR2 SNTAGT. CDR3 length: 19 amino acids. The CDR3 nucleotides read TGTGCCAGCAGTGCCAGGACTAGCGGGAGGGGTTGGAGGGACAATGAGCAGTTCTTC. The encoded protein is CASSARTSGRGWRDNEQFF.

The chain joins TRBV27 to TRBJ1-1; 9 nucleotides agree with TRBD1. The CDR3 is made up of 13 amino acids. The trim removed 4 bases at V and 6 bases at J, leaving 3 bases unmatched. Germline loops: CDR1 MNHEY, CDR2 SMNVEV (reference sequence). The CDR3 DNA is TGTGCCAGCAGTTACAGGGGGCTCGCTGAAGCTTTCTTT. It specifies CASSYRGLAEAFF.

The genes are TRBV25-1 and TRBJ2-2, with 7 bases matching TRBD1. There are 15 residues in the CDR3. The V and J ends lost 2 bases and 3 bases, in that order; junction bases with no gene match: 3. Germline lookup yields CDR1 MGHDK and CDR2 SYGVNS. CDR3 sequence: CASSEQGVDTGELFF. CDR3 DNA sequence: TGTGCCAGCAGTGAACAGGGGGTTGACACCGGGGAGCTGTTTTTT.

This clone was seen a single time. The chain links TRBV15 to TRBJ1-4, with 9 bases that match TRBD1. The germline CDR1 and CDR2 sequences are LNHNV and YYDKDF (reference sequence). The CDR3 runs to 17 residues. V was pared by 0 bases and J by 7 bases, with 9 bases of the junction left unmatched. In DNA form, the CDR3 reads TGTGCCACCAGCAGAGATCTTTGGGGACAGGGTGGTGAAAAACTGTTTTTT. This encodes CATSRDLWGQGGEKLFF.

This chain links TRBV27 with TRBJ2-1, with D possibly TRBD2 on 6 matching bases. Germline V gene data show CDR1 as MNHEY and CDR2 as SMNVEV (reference sequence). Trimming removed 5 bases from V and 6 bases from J, with 17 bases in between. The length of the CDR3 is 15 residues. The CDR3 sequence is CASSVYQTSFNEQFF. The CDR3, as DNA: TGTGCCAGCAGTGTATACCAGACTAGTTTCAATGAGCAGTTCTTC.

The chain combines TRBV19 with TRBJ2-7; 7 bases line up with TRBD1. Germline CDR1 and CDR2: LNHDA and SQIVND (reference sequence). This CDR3 has 15 amino acids. After removal of 3 bases from V and 5 bases from J, the junction contained 10 bases not matched to a gene. The CDR3 DNA reads TGTGCCAGTAGTATTGAGGGGACAGAATTCAACGAGCAGTACTTC. This translates into CASSIEGTEFNEQYF.

The table lists this clone with a count of one. The J gene is TRBJ2-3, the V gene TRBV19, with 10 bases lining up with TRBD2. J gave up 6 bases and V 3 bases, and 15 bases lay outside the gene matches. CDR1 and CDR2 from the germline V gene are LNHDA and SQIVND (reference sequence). The CDR3 sequence is 18 residues long. The CDR3 here is CASSIDVGETSGPDTQYF. The CDR3 DNA reads as TGTGCCAGTAGTATCGACGTAGGGGAGACTAGCGGGCCGGATACGCAGTATTTT.

This rearrangement joins TRBV19 to TRBJ1-3, with D maybe TRBD1 (5 bases). This CDR3 comprises 14 residues. V was trimmed by 3 bases and J by 2 bases, leaving 8 bases between them. CDR1 is LNHDA and CDR2 is SQIVND in the germline V gene (reference sequence). CDR3 coding DNA: TGTGCCAGTAGTATTAAGACAGCTGGAAACACCATATATTTT. Translated: CASSIKTAGNTIYF.

This clone has more than one count but fewer than ten. Other DNA sequences in this sample translate to the same CDR3. This chain joins TRBV30 and TRBJ1-1, with D perhaps matching TRBD1 (5 bases). Trimming removed 0 bases at V and 4 bases at J, with 9 bases between. The CDR3 spans 13 residues. The germline CDR1 and CDR2 sequences are GTSNPN and SVGIG (reference sequence). CDR3 residues: CAWSVRGGTEAFF. The CDR3 nucleotides read TGTGCCTGGAGTGTACGGGGGGGCACTGAAGCTTTCTTT.

The chain links TRBV7-9 to TRBJ2-3; D gene ambiguous. CDR1 and CDR2 (germline): SEHNR, FQNEAQ (reference sequence). V was pared by 7 bases and J by 0 bases, with 14 bases between. This CDR3 comprises 15 residues. CDR3 bases: TGTGCCAGCACCCCTATAGTTACTAGCACAGATACGCAGTATTTT. This translates into CASTPIVTSTDTQYF.

The chain has TRBV27 and TRBJ2-1; D may be TRBD2 (6 bases). The germline gives CDR1 MNHEY, CDR2 SMNVEV (reference sequence). The ends were cut back, 6 bases at V and 2 bases at J, with 11 bases in the middle. CDR3 length equals 14 residues. The CDR3 DNA follows: TGTGCCAGCAGCCTGGACTATACCTACAATGAGCAGTTCTTC. It codes for CASSLDYTYNEQFF.

J is TRBJ2-7 and V is TRBV7-2; D is possibly TRBD2 (5 bases). The CDR3 is 14 residues long. Germline lookup yields CDR1 SGHTA and CDR2 FQGNSA. The V end lost 1 base, the J end lost 7 bases, and 14 bases lay between the germline ends. CDR3 sequence: CASSLVVTTREQYF. Here the CDR3 DNA reads TGTGCCAGCAGCTTAGTGGTGACTACGAGGGAGCAGTACTTC.

This clone was seen just once. This chain connects TRBV6-5 to TRBJ2-7; 11 positions match TRBD2. The CDR3 extends over 15 amino acids. With 6 bases clipped from V and 5 bases from J, the junction kept 9 bases outside the gene matches. CDR1 is MNHEY, CDR2 SVGAGI, per germline. The CDR3, as DNA: TGTGCCAGCAGCCTTACTAGCGGGAGTAGAGACGAGCAGTACTTC. Amino acids: CASSLTSGSRDEQYF.

This chain connects TRBV29-1 to TRBJ2-7; D remains ambiguous. CDR1 SQVTM and CDR2 ANQGSEA come from the germline V gene. This CDR3 contains 12 residues. Trimming took 4 bases from V and 3 from J, leaving 10 bases between them. The CDR3 bases are TGCAGCGTTGGAGGAACCCGCTACGAGCAGTACTTC. Translating gives CSVGGTRYEQYF.

The V call is TRBV7-2, the J call TRBJ1-5; no definite D call. Trimming stripped 1 base from V and 5 bases from J, with 6 bases between. The V gene's germline CDR1 is SGHTA and CDR2 FQGNSA. The CDR3 has 13 residues. The CDR3 nucleotides are TGTGCCAGCAGCTTAGTGCGGTATCAGCCCCAGCATTTT. It translates to CASSLVRYQPQHF.

This chain links TRBV5-1 with TRBJ2-7, with 7 positions matching TRBD1. This CDR3 comprises 13 residues. V lost 5 bases to trimming and J lost 3 bases; unmatched junction nucleotides: 5. From germline, CDR1 is SGHRS and CDR2 YFSETQ. For the CDR3, the DNA is TGCGCCAGCAGATTAGACAGGGTCTACGAGCAGTACTTC. This sequence encodes CASRLDRVYEQYF.

This chain uses TRBV6-5 with TRBJ1-4, with D hard to call. The CDR3 runs 13 residues. V was pared by 0 bases and J by 5 bases, with 4 bases between. CDR1 MNHEY and CDR2 SVGAGI come from the germline V gene. The CDR3 loop reads CASSYSPNEKLFF. The CDR3, as DNA: TGTGCCAGCAGTTACTCCCCGAATGAAAAACTGTTTTTT.

This clone occurred once. V usage is TRBV7-2 and J usage is TRBJ2-5; 8 positions agree with TRBD2. In germline, CDR1 is SGHTA, CDR2 FQGNSA. J was trimmed by 3 bases and V by 1 base; bases with no gene match: 13. This CDR3 spans 18 amino acids. The CDR3 nucleotides read TGTGCCAGCAGCTTAGTAGTACGGGCGGCGGGAGGCGAAGAGACCCAGTACTTC. As protein: CASSLVVRAAGGEETQYF.

The chain has TRBV23-1 and TRBJ2-5; 8 bases fit TRBD1. TRBV23-1 is reported as an ORF; its role is uncertain. V gave up 4 bases and J gave up 4 bases; unmatched junction bases: 5. This CDR3 spans 14 amino acids. The CDR3 sequence is CASSPGGASETQYF. In DNA form, the CDR3 reads TGCGCCAGCAGTCCAGGGGGCGCGTCAGAGACCCAGTACTTC.

The CDR3: CASSDPSGTSGSRLDTQYF. DNA of the CDR3: TGTGCCAGCAGCGACCCCTCAGGGACTAGCGGGAGTAGATTAGATACGCAGTATTTT. The chain couples TRBV11-3 to TRBJ2-3, with TRBD2 matching over 14 bases. The CDR3 is 19 amino acids. Germline CDR1 SGHNT, CDR2 YENEEA. Trimming cost V 5 bases and J 5 bases; bases outside gene matches: 15.

The chain links TRBV27 to TRBJ2-1; no definite D call. The CDR3 totals 14 residues. Germline assignment: CDR1 MNHEY and CDR2 SMNVEV (reference sequence). Trimming shortened V by 6 bases and J by 8 bases, and 17 bases separated the two germline ends. DNA for the CDR3: TGTGCCAGCAGGCCGGGTTCTCCCGTGCATGAGCAGTTCTTC. It is translated as CASRPGSPVHEQFF.

In DNA form, the CDR3 reads TGTGCCAGCAGCTTGATGGGGAGGGGACAGCCCCAGCATTTT. It codes for CASSLMGRGQPQHF. The gene calls are TRBV5-6 and TRBJ1-5, with D maybe TRBD1 (5 bases). Per germline, CDR1 SGHDT and CDR2 YYEEEE. V was clipped by 1 base and J by 7 bases, with 12 bases between them. This CDR3 has 14 amino acids.

V and J are TRBV5-1 and TRBJ2-5; 7 positions match TRBD1. The V gene's germline CDR1 is SGHRS and CDR2 YFSETQ. The length of the CDR3 is 14 residues. With V trimmed by 3 bases and J by 2 bases, 4 bases remained unmatched. The CDR3 reads CASSSRTGQETQYF. The CDR3 DNA is TGCGCCAGCAGCTCTAGGACAGGACAAGAGACCCAGTACTTC.

In DNA, the CDR3 is TGTGCCAGCTCACCACCGTGGGGGAGGGACGGGGAGCAGTACTTC. This gives the protein CASSPPWGRDGEQYF. The V gene is TRBV18, the J gene TRBJ2-7; TRBD2 matches 7 bases. The junction had 9 bases not matched to a gene; V was cut back by 0 bases and J by 7 bases. The CDR3 extends over 15 amino acids. Germline-derived CDR1 and CDR2 are KGHSH and LQKENI.

V and J are TRBV6-1 and TRBJ1-5; the D gene is possibly TRBD1 (6 bases). V gave up 2 bases and J gave up 6 bases, with 8 bases separating them. This CDR3 spans 13 amino acids. Looked up from germline, CDR1 is MNHNS and CDR2 is SASEGT. As DNA, the CDR3 is TGTGCCAGCAGTGAAATGGGGGCTCAGCCCCAGCATTTT. Protein: CASSEMGAQPQHF.

This chain's CDR3 is CASSDFSGGLYNEQFF. CDR3 coding DNA: TGTGCCAGCAGCGACTTTAGCGGAGGCCTCTACAATGAGCAGTTCTTC. The genes are TRBV7-2 and TRBJ2-1; D might be TRBD2 (6 bases). The CDR3 extends over 16 amino acids. The V and J ends lost 5 bases and 3 bases respectively, with 17 bases between them. Looked up from germline, CDR1 is SGHTA and CDR2 is FQGNSA.